Shown below are 14 T cell receptor beta chains from a single sample sequenced in a study of blood T cells in healthy people across ages. A sample-barcoded 5' primer and a J-beta primer mix were used in a second PCR of about 7 to 12 cycles. TCRdb re-analysed the 5' RACE reads in MiXCR, keeping a single row per CDR3 protein. The sample includes under 700,000 distinct CDR3 sequences, about 25% of them seen just once. The sample was also linked to a second study, of T cells of mothers and their children.

The sequencing input was blood. The source of these receptors is a boy younger than 18 in good health.

The chain links TRBV6-2 or TRBV6-3 to TRBJ1-1; TRBD1 matches at 7 bases. This CDR3 spans 13 amino acids. Trimming removed 7 bases from V and 1 base from J; junction bases left unmatched: 3. Looked up from germline, CDR1 is MNHEY and CDR2 is SVGEGT. CDR3 DNA: TGTGCCAGCACCCGGACAGGGAACACTGAAGCTTTCTTT. Its translation: CASTRTGNTEAFF.

This clonotype was recorded a few times. The V and J genes are TRBV14 and TRBJ2-7; TRBD2 aligns across 9 bases. CDR1 is SGHDN and CDR2 is FVKESK in the germline V gene. The CDR3 has 14 residues. V was clipped by 2 bases and J by 2 bases; unmatched bases: 1. The CDR3 reads CASSQLAGPYEQYF. The CDR3 DNA reads as TGTGCCAGCAGCCAACTAGCGGGGCCCTACGAGCAGTACTTC. Variable domain in full (rest from reference TRBV14 and TRBJ2-7): EAGVTQFPSHSVIEKGQTVTLRCDPISGHDNLYWYRRVMGKEIKFLLHFVKESKQDESGMPNNRFLAERTGGTYSTLKVQPAELEDSGVYFCASSQLAGPYEQYFGPGTRLTVT.

This clonotype was counted a few times. This chain uses TRBV9 with TRBJ2-1, with TRBD2 identical over 9 bases. The V and J ends lost 4 bases and 7 bases, in that order; junction bases with no gene match: 12. Germline V CDR1 and CDR2: SGDLS, YYNGEE. The CDR3 is made up of 16 amino acids. CDR3 sequence (DNA): TGTGCCAGCAGCCCAGGTGCGGGAGGGGCTTGGAATGAGCAGTTCTTC. It is translated as CASSPGAGGAWNEQFF.

This rearrangement joins TRBV9 to TRBJ1-3, with 10 bases fitting TRBD1. This CDR3 comprises 16 residues. V shed 3 bases, J shed 3 bases, and the junction held 6 bases outside the gene matches. Germline CDR1 is SGDLS and CDR2 is YYNGEE. This CDR3 reads CASSARQGAGGNTIYF. The CDR3 DNA reads as TGTGCCAGCAGCGCCAGACAGGGGGCTGGTGGAAACACCATATATTTT.

This chain links TRBV28 with TRBJ2-5, with D perhaps TRBD1 (5 bases). Judging by the DNA end, TRBJ2-7 fits better; the J call may be wrong. The CDR3 is 14 residues long. CDR1 MDHEN and CDR2 SYDVKM come from the germline V gene. CDR3 nucleotide sequence: TGTGCCAGCAGTTTCTACCAGGGCTCCTACGAGCAGTACTTC. This sequence encodes CASSFYQGSYEQYF.

The table lists this clonotype with a few counts. This chain joins TRBV7-3 and TRBJ1-1; a weak D match, TRBD1 (5 bases). The CDR3 spans 13 residues. Trimming stripped 4 bases from V and 5 bases from J, with 11 bases between. Germline CDR1 is SGHTA and CDR2 is FQGTGA. The CDR3 DNA reads TGTGCCAGCAGCTCCTACCCAGGGACTGAAGCTTTCTTT. This codes for CASSSYPGTEAFF.

This rearrangement joins TRBV15 to TRBJ2-7; unclear D gene. Trimming left V 5 bases short and J 0 bases short, with 14 bases between. Germline assignment: CDR1 LNHNV and CDR2 YYDKDF (reference sequence). The length of the CDR3 is 15 residues. CDR3 sequence reads: CATSGYSPSSYEQYF. In nucleotides, the CDR3 is TGTGCCACCAGCGGCTACAGTCCTAGCTCCTACGAGCAGTACTTC.

This clonotype has just a few counts. The chain uses TRBV7-9 and TRBJ2-1; TRBD2 matches at 12 bases. Germline V CDR1 and CDR2: SEHNR, FQNEAQ (reference sequence). The CDR3 runs to 13 residues. CDR3 protein: CAAGTSGYNEQFF. CDR3 sequence (DNA): TGTGCTGCCGGGACTAGCGGGTACAATGAGCAGTTCTTC.

This chain connects TRBV4-1 to TRBJ2-4; TRBD2 is a possible D gene (5 bases). This CDR3 has 16 residues. CDR1 is MGHRA and CDR2 is YSYEKL in the germline V gene. Trimming took off 5 bases at V and 3 bases at J, with 17 bases between the two ends. The CDR3 DNA sequence: TGCGCCAGCAGCTCTGACCCCTCCGGAGGCAAAAACATTCAGTACTTC. Protein: CASSSDPSGGKNIQYF.

This clonotype has more than one count but fewer than ten. The V gene is TRBV2, the J gene TRBJ2-1; D gene ambiguous. CDR1 is SNHLY, CDR2 FYNNEI, per germline. There are 10 residues in the CDR3. With 10 bases removed from V and 13 bases from J, the gap between germline ends came to 14 bases. CDR3 in amino acids: CAIQDGDQFF. The DNA of the CDR3 is TGTGCCATCCAGGACGGCGATCAGTTCTTC.

Concerning this clonotype itself: A read error may account for a junction end that differs from germline. This rearrangement joins TRBV9 to TRBJ1-3; possible D gene TRBD1, 5 bases. Germline assignment: CDR1 SGDLS and CDR2 YYNGEE. The CDR3 covers 15 residues. The DNA for the CDR3 is TGTGCCAGCAGCCTAAGAGGGGCTGGCGGAAACACCACATATTTT. Translation: CASSLRGAGGNTTYF. The whole variable domain, filled in from reference TRBV9 and TRBJ1-3, reads DSGVTQTPKHLITATGQRVTLRCSPRSGDLSVYWYQQSLDQGLQFLIQYYNGEERAKGNILERFSAQQFPDLHSELNLSSLELGDSALYFCASSLRGAGGNTTYFGEGSWLTVV.

This clonotype has only a few counts. V usage is TRBV24-1 and J usage is TRBJ2-3; D possibly corresponds to TRBD2 (5 bases). This CDR3 contains 14 residues. Per germline, CDR1 KGHDR and CDR2 SFDVKD. The V and J ends lost 5 bases and 0 bases respectively, with 8 bases between them. CDR3 region: CATSGGPSTDTQYF. Written as DNA, the CDR3 is TGTGCCACCAGTGGCGGGCCTAGCACAGATACGCAGTATTTT.

This clonotype occurred a few times. This sequence joins TRBV7-6 and TRBJ2-5; weak D call: TRBD1 (6 bases). Germline loops: CDR1 SGHVS, CDR2 FNYEAQ. With 0 bases removed from V and 4 bases from J, the gap between germline ends came to 24 bases. The CDR3 is 19 amino acids. This chain's CDR3 is CASSLARPGARLVGETQYF. The CDR3 DNA follows: TGTGCCAGCAGCTTAGCCCGTCCAGGGGCCCGCCTCGTTGGAGAGACCCAGTACTTC.

This clonotype was seen a handful of times. This rearrangement joins TRBV7-9 to TRBJ2-4; 9 bases map to TRBD1. The length of the CDR3 is 14 residues. V was pared by 3 bases and J by 10 bases, with 7 bases of the junction left unmatched. Germline V gives CDR1 SEHNR, CDR2 FQNEAQ (reference sequence). CDR3 nucleotides: TGTGCCAGCAGCTTCGACAGGGGGGTAGGGATTCAGTACTTC. It yields the protein CASSFDRGVGIQYF.